This TCR beta chain was recorded in a study of cytomegalovirus exposure and HLA in healthy donors. Study-wide context: The 100 to 150 validation repertoires and the roughly 680 first-cohort repertoires shared a platform, a later analysis reported. Study observations and caveats: It was reportedly the case that the classifier diagnosed cytomegalovirus status with high specificity and sensitivity.

The donors were members of the validation cohort, which comprised 90 to 150 subjects and was separate from the first cohort of 666 subjects. Profiling relied on immunoSEQ multiplex PCR, and the TCRdb table lists in-frame clones only, not all of them. The table lists 150,000 to 200,000 clones, around 96% of them singletons. Germline loops: CDR1 WNHNN, CDR2 SYGVQD (reference sequence). V trimming: 8 bases; J trimming: 0 bases; junction bases outside the gene matches: 9. The CDR3 has 16 amino acids. As concerns this clone: The antigen remains undetermined.

The sequence came from a woman aged 18-30 years in good health and CMV-seronegative. The genes are TRBV10-1 and TRBJ2-1, with 8 bases fitting TRBD2. The material sequenced was PBMCs. This CDR3 is CASQESGGGSYNEQFF. The CDR3, as DNA: TGCGCCAGCCAAGAAAGCGGGGGAGGCTCCTACAATGAGCAGTTCTTC.